The entry that follows covers one TCR beta chain sequence. The CDR3 is made up of 16 amino acids. The V gene's germline CDR1 is MGHRA and CDR2 YSYEKL. Between the trimmed V and J ends, which lost 1 base and 7 bases, there was a span of 16 bases. Here immunoSEQ multiplex PCR was the method, and the copy in TCRdb shows in-frame clones only, minus some. The sample comprises 55,000 to 75,000 clones, 85% to 95% of which are singletons, and roughly 2.8% rests with the top ten. The record originates from a study of T cells after somatic rescue of genetic block. The sequencing sample was made of peripheral blood mononuclear cells (PBMCs). This clonotype was sampled from a middle-aged man. V is TRBV4-1 and J is TRBJ2-2; D is possibly TRBD1 or TRBD2 (5 bases each). The CDR3 region has the DNA TGCGCCAGCAGCCAAGGGTCCAGGGAGTTAGGCGGGGAGCTGTTTTTT. Its protein product is CASSQGSRELGGELFF.